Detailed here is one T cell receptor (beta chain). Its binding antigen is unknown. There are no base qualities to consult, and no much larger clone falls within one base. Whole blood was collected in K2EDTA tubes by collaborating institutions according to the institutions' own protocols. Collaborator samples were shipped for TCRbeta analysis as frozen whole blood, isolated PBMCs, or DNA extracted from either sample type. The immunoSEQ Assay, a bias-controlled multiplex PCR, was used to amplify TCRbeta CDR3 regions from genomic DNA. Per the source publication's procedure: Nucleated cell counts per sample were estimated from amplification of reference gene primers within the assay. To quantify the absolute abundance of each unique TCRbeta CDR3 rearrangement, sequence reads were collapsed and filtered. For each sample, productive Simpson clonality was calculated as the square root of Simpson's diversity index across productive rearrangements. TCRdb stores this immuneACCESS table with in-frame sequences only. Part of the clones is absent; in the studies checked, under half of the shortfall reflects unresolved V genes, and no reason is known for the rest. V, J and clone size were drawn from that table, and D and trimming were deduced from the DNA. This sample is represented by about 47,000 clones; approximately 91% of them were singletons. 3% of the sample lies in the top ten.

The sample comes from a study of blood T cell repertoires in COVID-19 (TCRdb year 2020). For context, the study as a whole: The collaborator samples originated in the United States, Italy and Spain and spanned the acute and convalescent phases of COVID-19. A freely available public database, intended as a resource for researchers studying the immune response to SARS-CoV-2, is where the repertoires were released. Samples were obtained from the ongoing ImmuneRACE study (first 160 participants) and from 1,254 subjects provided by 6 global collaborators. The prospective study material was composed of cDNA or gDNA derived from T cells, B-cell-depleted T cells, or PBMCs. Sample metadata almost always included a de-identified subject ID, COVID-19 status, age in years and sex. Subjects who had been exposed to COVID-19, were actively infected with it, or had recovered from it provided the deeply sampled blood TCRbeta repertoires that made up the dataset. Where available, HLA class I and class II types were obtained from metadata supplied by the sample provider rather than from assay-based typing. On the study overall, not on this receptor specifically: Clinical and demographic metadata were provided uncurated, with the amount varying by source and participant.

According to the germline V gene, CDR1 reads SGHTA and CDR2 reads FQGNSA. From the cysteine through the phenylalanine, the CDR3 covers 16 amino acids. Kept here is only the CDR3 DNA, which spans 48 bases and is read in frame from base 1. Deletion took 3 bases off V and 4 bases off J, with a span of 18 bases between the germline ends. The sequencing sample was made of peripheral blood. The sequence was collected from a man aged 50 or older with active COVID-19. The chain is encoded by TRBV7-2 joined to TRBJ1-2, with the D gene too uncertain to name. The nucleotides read TGTGCCAGCAGCTTGGGAGTTGGGGTACAAGCCTATGGCTACACCTTC. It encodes CASSLGVGVQAYGYTF.